This paragraph covers one T cell receptor (beta chain) sequence. Other DNA sequences in the sample encode the same CDR3. Methods used by the authors: Because ImmunoSEQ provided only junction sequences with no quality scores, the filtering differed. Clones were sequenced by immunoSEQ multiplex PCR, and TCRdb holds only the in-frame ones, with some missing. The V and J calls and clone size were taken over from that table, and D and trimming were inferred from the DNA. Among 2,500,000 or so clones, more than 85% were seen once, and the ten largest hold 0.36%. Donors were healthy HIV-negative adults without recent acute infections or vaccinations. Within Nashville, Tennessee resided all donors, each a Caucasian adult. The sample originates from a study of shared clonotypes between healthy human individuals. The V gene's germline CDR1 is SEHNR and CDR2 FQNEAQ (reference sequence). This CDR3 has 14 amino acids. V lost 3 bases, J lost 4 bases, and 12 bases lay in between.

The sequencing input was naive CD4+ T cells from PBMCs. Subset noted: CD45RA+ positively selected. This sequence originates from a man between 18 and 35 years old in good health. Some clones in this sample may be carry-over from other donors' samples. The chain is built from TRBV7-9 and TRBJ1-1; D gene unclear. The CDR3 protein is CASSLGGSGTEAFF. As DNA, the CDR3 is TGTGCCAGCAGCTTGGGAGGGTCGGGCACTGAAGCTTTCTTT.